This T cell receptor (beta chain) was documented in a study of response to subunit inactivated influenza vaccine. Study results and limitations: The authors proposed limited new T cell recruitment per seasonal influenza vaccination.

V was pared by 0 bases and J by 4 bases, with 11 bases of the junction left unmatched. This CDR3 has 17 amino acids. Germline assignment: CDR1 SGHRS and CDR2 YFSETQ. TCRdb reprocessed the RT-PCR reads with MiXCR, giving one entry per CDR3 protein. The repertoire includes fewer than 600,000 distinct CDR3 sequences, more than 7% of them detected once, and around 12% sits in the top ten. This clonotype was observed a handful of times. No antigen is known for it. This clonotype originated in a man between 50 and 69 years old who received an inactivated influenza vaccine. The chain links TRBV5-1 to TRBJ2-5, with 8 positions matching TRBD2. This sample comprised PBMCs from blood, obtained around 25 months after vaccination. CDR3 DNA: TGCGCCAGCAGCTTGGCGGGGGGGCTAGCGGATCTAGAGACCCAGTACTTC. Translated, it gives CASSLAGGLADLETQYF.